A single sample gave rise to the 9 T cell receptor beta chains below, sequenced in a study of shared clonotypes between healthy human individuals. Terminally differentiated effector memory CD45RA+ cells were left out of the naive CD8 fraction, which was CD45RO-negative and positively selected for CCR7. TCRdb keeps only in-frame clones here, not all; method: immunoSEQ multiplex PCR. The table has 2 million or so clones, about 95% seen once. The sequenced sample consisted of naive CD8+ T cells sorted from blood. The receptors derive from a man aged 18 to 30 in good health.

The chain couples TRBV6-1 to TRBJ1-2, with a weak D call TRBD1 (5 bases). The CDR3 has 13 amino acids. The germline V and J ends were trimmed by 6 bases and 0 bases, with 8 bases remaining between them. From germline, CDR1 is MNHNS and CDR2 SASEGT. The CDR3 region is CASSWDPNYGYTF. CDR3 sequence (DNA): TGTGCCAGCAGCTGGGACCCTAACTATGGCTACACCTTC.

The rearrangement uses TRBV6-1 and TRBJ1-6, with D possibly being TRBD1 (5 bases). V was shortened by 9 bases and J by 0 bases, with 12 bases between the two germline ends. The CDR3 is 15 residues long. Germline V gene sequence: CDR1 MNHNS, CDR2 SASEGT. The CDR3 here is CASKQEHSYNSPLHF. In DNA form, the CDR3 reads TGTGCCAGTAAACAGGAGCACTCCTATAATTCACCCCTCCACTTT.

The V gene is TRBV19, the J gene TRBJ1-2; 9 bases fit TRBD1. The CDR3 length is 15 residues. Germline V gene sequence: CDR1 LNHDA, CDR2 SQIVND (reference sequence). Trimming at V came to 1 base and at J to 9 bases, leaving 9 bases not matched to a gene. CDR3 residues: CASSIVRDRDECYTF. The CDR3 nucleotides are TGTGCCAGTAGTATAGTTCGGGACAGGGATGAATGCTACACCTTC.

The chain combines TRBV27 with TRBJ1-2, with 10 bases lining up with TRBD1. The ends lost 0 bases at V and 5 bases at J; junction bases unmatched: 3. Looked up from germline, CDR1 is MNHEY and CDR2 is SMNVEV (reference sequence). The CDR3 covers 15 residues. The CDR3 DNA reads as TGTGCCAGCAGTTTATCTCGGACAGGGGGTTATGGCTACACCTTC. This sequence encodes CASSLSRTGGYGYTF.

J is TRBJ2-7 and V is TRBV4-2; 11 nucleotides agree with TRBD2. The CDR3 spans 17 residues. Germline V gene sequence: CDR1 LGHNA, CDR2 YNFKEQ. With V trimmed by 1 base and J by 0 bases, 5 bases remained unmatched. The CDR3: CASSQASGGTSSYEQYF. CDR3 in DNA: TGTGCCAGCAGCCAAGCTAGCGGGGGGACGAGCTCCTACGAGCAGTACTTC.

The chain uses TRBV29-1 and TRBJ1-1, with D unclear. CDR1 and CDR2 (germline): SQVTM, ANQGSEA. The V end was cut by 3 bases, the J end by 2 bases, with 7 bases between. This CDR3 comprises 12 residues. The chain's CDR3 is CSVDEDNTEAFF. As DNA, the CDR3 is TGCAGCGTTGACGAGGATAACACTGAAGCTTTCTTT.

The J gene is TRBJ1-2, the V gene TRBV4-3; 9 bases match TRBD1. The CDR3 length is 14 residues. CDR1 LGHNA and CDR2 YSLEER come from the germline V gene. V lost 4 bases to trimming and J lost 4 bases; unmatched junction nucleotides: 4. The CDR3 loop reads CASSLGQGTYGYTF. The CDR3 coding sequence is TGCGCCAGCAGCCTCGGACAGGGGACCTATGGCTACACCTTC.

The chain carries TRBV2 and TRBJ2-7; tentatively, D is TRBD1 (6 bases). CDR1 SNHLY and CDR2 FYNNEI come from the germline V gene. Trimming removed 7 bases at V and 0 bases at J, with 16 bases between. The CDR3 covers 15 residues. The CDR3 protein is CASKNDRSSSYEQYF. The CDR3 DNA sequence: TGTGCCAGCAAGAACGACAGGTCGAGCTCCTACGAGCAGTACTTC.

Notes on this clone: Compared with germline, one end of the junction differs, possibly owing to a read error. This chain links TRBV10-1 with TRBJ1-2; TRBD1 agrees at 7 bases. The CDR3 is 13 amino acids. Germline CDR1 reads WNHNN; CDR2 reads SYGVQD (reference sequence). This CDR3 is CASSEQGLRFLFF. DNA for the CDR3: TGCGCCAGCAGTGAACAGGGGCTCCGGTTCCTCTTCTTC.